Each of the 26 T cell receptor beta chains below was sequenced from the same sample in a study of cytomegalovirus exposure and HLA in healthy donors. The PCR used 60 Vbeta and 13 Jbeta primers. Profiling relied on immunoSEQ multiplex PCR, and the TCRdb table lists in-frame clones only, not all of them. There are roughly 200,000 clones in the sample; approximately 80% occur only once, and 0.5% to 0.55% lies in the top ten. Sequenced input: PBMCs. Every receptor here comes from a woman aged 45 to 65 in good health and CMV-seronegative.

Only one count was recorded for this clone. The genes are TRBV28 and TRBJ2-1; TRBD2 matches 15 bases. The ends lost 6 bases at V and 9 bases at J; junction bases unmatched: 12. The germline V gene has CDR1 MDHEN and CDR2 SYDVKM. The CDR3 contains 17 residues. The CDR3 DNA reads TGTGCCAGCAGCCAAGGTCGGACTAGCGGGGGGGCCTCTGAGCAGTTCTTC. This sequence encodes CASSQGRTSGGASEQFF. Variable domain in full (rest from reference TRBV28 and TRBJ2-1): DVKVTQSSRYLVKRTGEKVFLECVQDMDHENMFWYRQDPGLGLRLIYFSYDVKMKEKGDIPEGYSVSREKKERFSLILESASTNQTSMYLCASSQGRTSGGASEQFFGPGTRLTVL.

The chain joins TRBV29-1 to TRBJ2-1; the D is unclear. The CDR3 runs to 14 residues. Trimming cost V 3 bases and J 2 bases, with 11 bases left between them. From germline, CDR1 is SQVTM and CDR2 ANQGSEA. CDR3 amino acids: CSVELGSAYNEQFF. CDR3 DNA: TGCAGCGTTGAGCTTGGCAGCGCCTACAATGAGCAGTTCTTC.

The rearrangement links TRBV7-9 to TRBJ1-5, with 9 bases fitting TRBD1. Trimming cost V 1 base and J 7 bases; bases outside gene matches: 5. The CDR3 length is 15 residues. The germline gives CDR1 SEHNR, CDR2 FQNEAQ (reference sequence). Here the CDR3 DNA reads TGTGCCAGCAGCTTAGGACAGGGGGGCCGGCAGCCCCAGCATTTT. Translated: CASSLGQGGRQPQHF.

J is TRBJ2-4 and V is TRBV27; 8 bases match TRBD2. After removal of 7 bases from V and 7 bases from J, the junction contained 12 bases not matched to a gene. The germline V gene encodes CDR1 MNHEY and CDR2 SMNVEV (reference sequence). CDR3 size: 15 residues. The CDR3 region has the DNA TGTGCCAGCACCCCCCTTCGGGAGGGCCTGAACATTCAGTACTTC. This codes for CASTPLREGLNIQYF.

This clone has a handful of counts. The rearrangement links TRBV30 to TRBJ1-3, with D possibly matching TRBD1 (5 bases). Germline CDR1 and CDR2: GTSNPN and SVGIG (reference sequence). Trimming removed 6 bases from V and 0 bases from J, with 12 bases in between. The CDR3 spans 14 residues. The CDR3 region is CACSGQLSGNTIYF. The CDR3 DNA reads as TGTGCCTGTTCAGGGCAGCTCTCTGGAAACACCATATATTTT.

V usage is TRBV19 and J usage is TRBJ2-3; TRBD2 matches at 8 bases. The V gene end was trimmed by 5 bases and the J gene end by 1 base; junction bases not matched to a gene: 8. The CDR3 contains 16 residues. Germline CDR1 and CDR2: LNHDA and SQIVND (reference sequence). The chain's CDR3 is CASSAPRLARTDTQYF. In nucleotides, the CDR3 is TGTGCCAGTAGTGCCCCTAGACTAGCGCGCACAGATACGCAGTATTTT.

The rearrangement uses TRBV10-3 and TRBJ2-7, with D unclear. Germline CDR1 is ENHRY and CDR2 is SYGVKD. This CDR3 comprises 13 residues. V lost 7 bases to trimming and J lost 5 bases, with 15 bases between them. This chain's CDR3 is CAIIGRLFDEQYF. In DNA, the CDR3 is TGTGCCATCATCGGCAGGCTTTTCGACGAGCAGTACTTC.

The chain links TRBV5-6 to TRBJ1-6; 11 nucleotides line up with TRBD1. V shed 4 bases and J 7 bases; nucleotides not matched to a gene: 7. The germline V gene encodes CDR1 SGHDT and CDR2 YYEEEE. The CDR3 totals 16 residues. This CDR3 reads CASSVGQGAINSPLHF. DNA for the CDR3: TGTGCCAGCAGCGTCGGACAGGGGGCGATCAATTCACCCCTCCACTTT.

The chain links TRBV5-4 to TRBJ1-2, with D perhaps matching TRBD1 (6 bases). V dropped 0 bases and J dropped 5 bases, with 14 bases sitting between them. There are 15 residues in the CDR3. From germline, CDR1 is SGHNT and CDR2 YYREEE (reference sequence). This CDR3 reads CASSLGGGLVYGYTF. The DNA of the CDR3 is TGTGCCAGCAGCTTGGGCGGGGGCCTGGTGTATGGCTACACCTTC. The full variable domain, with the rest looked up from reference TRBV5-4 and TRBJ1-2, is ETGVTQSPTHLIKTRGQQVTLRCSSQSGHNTVSWYQQALGQGPQFIFQYYREEENGRGNFPPRFSGLQFPNYSSELNVNALELDDSALYLCASSLGGGLVYGYTFGSGTRLTVV.

V is TRBV4-1 and J is TRBJ1-1, with a tentative D call TRBD1 (5 bases). CDR1 MGHRA and CDR2 YSYEKL come from the germline V gene. The germline V and J ends were trimmed by 0 bases and 3 bases, with 14 bases remaining between them. This CDR3 spans 16 amino acids. In nucleotides, the CDR3 is TGCGCCAGCAGCCAAGATGACCAGGGCTTTTACACTGAAGCTTTCTTT. Its protein is CASSQDDQGFYTEAFF.

This chain links TRBV6-1 with TRBJ2-3; no firm D call. The germline gives CDR1 MNHNS, CDR2 SASEGT. CDR3 length: 15 amino acids. Trimming removed 7 bases from V and 0 bases from J, with 14 bases in between. Here the CDR3 reads CASIVGGASTDTQYF. In nucleotides, the CDR3 is TGTGCCAGCATTGTTGGCGGAGCGAGCACAGATACGCAGTATTTT.

The chain is built from TRBV9 and TRBJ1-3; 9 nucleotides agree with TRBD1. The CDR3 contains 15 residues. Looked up from germline, CDR1 is SGDLS and CDR2 is YYNGEE. V lost 4 bases and J lost 7; bases outside the gene matches: 9. The CDR3 coding sequence is TGTGCCAGCAGCCCGACCGGGACAGGGTGGAACACCATATATTTT. It yields the protein CASSPTGTGWNTIYF.

This sequence joins TRBV19 and TRBJ1-5, with no clear D. The V gene's germline CDR1 is LNHDA and CDR2 SQIVND (reference sequence). V lost 10 bases, J lost 6 bases, and 19 bases lay in between. This CDR3 comprises 14 residues. In nucleotides, the CDR3 is TGTGCCACCGCGGGTGGAGGTTTAGGTCAGCCCCAGCATTTT. Translated, it gives CATAGGGLGQPQHF.

This clone was found once. The chain carries TRBV11-2 and TRBJ1-5, with TRBD1 matching over 12 bases. Germline assignment: CDR1 SGHAT and CDR2 FQNNGV. The CDR3 covers 17 residues. V shed 2 bases, J shed 6 bases, and the junction held 8 bases outside the gene matches. The CDR3, as DNA: TGTGCCAGCAGCTTAACCCCAGGGACAGGGGGCGTTCAGCCCCAGCATTTT. Its translation is CASSLTPGTGGVQPQHF.

This chain connects TRBV5-1 to TRBJ1-5; 8 nucleotides match TRBD1. The J segment lost 2 bases and the V segment lost 4 bases, leaving 11 bases of the junction unmatched. This CDR3 has 17 residues. CDR1 is SGHRS and CDR2 is YFSETQ in the germline V gene. The DNA of the CDR3 is TGCGCCAGCAGCCCCGGACAGGGAGGAGTGGGCAATCAGCCCCAGCATTTT. Protein: CASSPGQGGVGNQPQHF.

In DNA, the CDR3 is TGTGCCAGCAGTCCGGGACAGCACTACGAGCAGTACTTC. Translation gives CASSPGQHYEQYF. V is TRBV11-3 and J is TRBJ2-7, with 7 nucleotides matching TRBD1. The germline V gene encodes CDR1 SGHNT and CDR2 YENEEA. The CDR3 length is 13 residues. The V and J ends lost 6 bases and 3 bases, in that order; junction bases with no gene match: 5.

The rearrangement joins TRBV2 to TRBJ1-1; maybe TRBD1 (6 bases). CDR1 and CDR2 from the germline V gene are SNHLY and FYNNEI. There are 14 residues in the CDR3. With 6 bases removed from V and 0 bases from J, the gap between germline ends came to 11 bases. In DNA form, the CDR3 reads TGTGCCAGCAGACTGGACAGCCTGAACACTGAAGCTTTCTTT. It codes for CASRLDSLNTEAFF.

The chain combines TRBV7-9 with TRBJ1-5, with a weak D call TRBD1 (5 bases). Germline V gene data show CDR1 as SEHNR and CDR2 as FQNEAQ (reference sequence). The CDR3 spans 16 residues. V lost 5 bases to trimming and J lost 2 bases, with 16 bases between them. In nucleotides, the CDR3 is TGTGCCAGCAGCGGGAGGGGCTGGGGCCGCAATCAGCCCCAGCATTTT. This codes for CASSGRGWGRNQPQHF.

The rearrangement uses TRBV5-5 and TRBJ1-5; 7 bases map to TRBD1. Trimming took 4 bases from V and 7 from J; bases not matched to a gene: 11. The length of the CDR3 is 15 residues. Germline V gene sequence: CDR1 SGHKS, CDR2 YYEKEE (reference sequence). The CDR3 loop reads CASSPAGTAYQPQHF. The CDR3 DNA reads as TGTGCCAGCAGCCCGGCCGGGACAGCCTACCAGCCCCAGCATTTT.

In this sample, this clone turned up once. The V gene is TRBV27, the J gene TRBJ1-1, with D hard to call. This CDR3 contains 13 residues. In germline, CDR1 is MNHEY, CDR2 SMNVEV (reference sequence). Trimming cost V 8 bases and J 2 bases, with 12 bases left between them. The CDR3 sequence is CASRSRVNTEAFF. The CDR3, as DNA: TGTGCCAGCCGCTCTCGGGTCAACACTGAAGCTTTCTTT.

The CDR3 is CASSHQLAANEQFF. The DNA for the CDR3 is TGTGCCAGCAGCCACCAACTAGCGGCGAATGAGCAGTTCTTC. The rearrangement uses TRBV4-2 and TRBJ2-1; 8 positions match TRBD2. Germline V gene lookup returns CDR1 LGHNA and CDR2 YNFKEQ. The CDR3 is made up of 14 amino acids. The ends lost 3 bases at V and 7 bases at J; junction bases unmatched: 5.

This sequence joins TRBV28 and TRBJ2-7, with TRBD2 matching 14 bases. This CDR3 is 16 amino acids long. V gave up 5 bases and J gave up 6 bases; unmatched junction bases: 9. From germline, CDR1 is MDHEN and CDR2 SYDVKM. For the CDR3, the DNA is TGTGCCAGCAGTCCCACCGGGACTAGCGGGAGCGGCGAGCAGTACTTC. This codes for CASSPTGTSGSGEQYF.

Concerning this clone: At one boundary the junction diverges from the germline segment, which might be a read error. The chain employs TRBV9 and TRBJ2-1, with D possibly TRBD2 on 6 matching bases. Germline CDR1 SGDLS, CDR2 YYNGEE. The CDR3 runs to 14 residues. CDR3 DNA: TGTACCAGCAGTTCCGGGAGCTCCTACAATGAGCAGTTCTTC. Translating it yields CTSSSGSSYNEQFF.

The rearrangement joins TRBV19 to TRBJ1-2; D call uncertain. The V gene lost 5 bases and the J gene lost 2 bases, with 9 bases spanning the gap. CDR3 length: 13 residues. Looked up from germline, CDR1 is LNHDA and CDR2 is SQIVND (reference sequence). This chain's CDR3 is CASSLGLNYGYTF. CDR3 DNA sequence: TGTGCCAGTAGTCTAGGACTGAACTATGGCTACACCTTC. Full variable domain (outside the CDR3, taken from reference TRBV19 and TRBJ1-2): DGGITQSPKYLFRKEGQNVTLSCEQNLNHDAMYWYRQDPGQGLRLIYYSQIVNDFQKGDIAEGYSVSREKKESFPLTVTSAQKNPTAFYLCASSLGLNYGYTFGSGTRLTVV.

Points on this clone: A read error may produce the germline difference seen at one junction end. This chain joins TRBV7-9 and TRBJ1-2; 10 bases match TRBD1. Germline V gives CDR1 SEHNR, CDR2 FQNEAQ (reference sequence). The CDR3 runs to 19 residues. The CDR3 sequence is CASTEPPRAGQGPNSGYTF. The CDR3 DNA reads as TGTGCCAGCACCGAACCCCCTCGGGCGGGACAGGGGCCAAACTCTGGCTACACCTTC. The full variable domain, with the rest looked up from reference TRBV7-9 and TRBJ1-2, is DTGVSQNPRHKITKRGQNVTFRCDPISEHNRLYWYRQTLGQGPEFLTYFQNEAQLEKSRLLSDRFSAERPKGSFSTLEIQRTEQGDSAMYLCASTEPPRAGQGPNSGYTFGSGTRLTVV.

This chain uses TRBV2 with TRBJ2-2, with D hard to call. The V end lost 1 base, the J end lost 7 bases, and 7 bases lay between the germline ends. This CDR3 contains 13 residues. Per germline, CDR1 SNHLY and CDR2 FYNNEI. CDR3 amino acids: CASSEVPGGELFF. In DNA form, the CDR3 reads TGTGCCAGCAGTGAAGTACCGGGCGGGGAGCTGTTTTTT.